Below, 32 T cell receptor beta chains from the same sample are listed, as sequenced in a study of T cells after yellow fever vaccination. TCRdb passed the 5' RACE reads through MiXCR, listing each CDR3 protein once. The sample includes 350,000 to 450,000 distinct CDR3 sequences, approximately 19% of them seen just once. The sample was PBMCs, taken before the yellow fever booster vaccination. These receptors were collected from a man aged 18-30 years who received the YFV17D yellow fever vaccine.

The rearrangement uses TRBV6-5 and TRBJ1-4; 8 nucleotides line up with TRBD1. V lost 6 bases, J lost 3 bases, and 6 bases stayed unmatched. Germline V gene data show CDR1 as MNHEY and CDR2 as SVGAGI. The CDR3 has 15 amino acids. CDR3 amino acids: CASRITGGSNEKLFF. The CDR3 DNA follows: TGTGCCAGCAGAATAACAGGGGGGTCTAATGAAAAACTGTTTTTT.

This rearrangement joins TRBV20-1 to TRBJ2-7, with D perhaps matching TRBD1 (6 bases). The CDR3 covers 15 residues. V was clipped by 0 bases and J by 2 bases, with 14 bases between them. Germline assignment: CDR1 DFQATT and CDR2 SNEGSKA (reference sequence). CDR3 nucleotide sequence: TGCAGTGCTAGAGATTCGATAGGGGACACCTACGAGCAGTACTTC. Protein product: CSARDSIGDTYEQYF.

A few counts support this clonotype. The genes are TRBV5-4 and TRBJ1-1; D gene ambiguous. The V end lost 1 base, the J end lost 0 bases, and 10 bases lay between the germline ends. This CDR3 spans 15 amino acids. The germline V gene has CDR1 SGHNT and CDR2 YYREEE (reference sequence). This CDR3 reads CASSLLGNMNTEAFF. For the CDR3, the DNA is TGTGCCAGCAGCTTGCTCGGAAACATGAACACTGAAGCTTTCTTT.

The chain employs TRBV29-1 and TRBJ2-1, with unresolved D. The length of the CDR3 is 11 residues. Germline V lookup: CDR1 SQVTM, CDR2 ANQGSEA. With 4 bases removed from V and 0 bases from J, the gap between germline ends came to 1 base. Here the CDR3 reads CSVGSYNEQFF. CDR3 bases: TGCAGCGTTGGCTCCTACAATGAGCAGTTCTTC.

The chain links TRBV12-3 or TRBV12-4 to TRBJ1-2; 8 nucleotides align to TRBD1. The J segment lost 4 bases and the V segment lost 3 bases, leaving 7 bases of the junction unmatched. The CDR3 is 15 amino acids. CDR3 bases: TGTGCCAGCAGTTTTGGACAGGGCTGGAGCTATGGCTACACCTTC. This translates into CASSFGQGWSYGYTF.

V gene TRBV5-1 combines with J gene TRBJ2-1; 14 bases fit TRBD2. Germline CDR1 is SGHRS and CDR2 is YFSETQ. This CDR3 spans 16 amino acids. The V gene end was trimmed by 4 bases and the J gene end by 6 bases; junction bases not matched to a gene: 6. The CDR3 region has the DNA TGCGCCAGCAGCACCCCGACTAGCGGGGGGGTCAATGAGCAGTTCTTC. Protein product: CASSTPTSGGVNEQFF. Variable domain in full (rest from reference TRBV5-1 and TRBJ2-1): KAGVTQTPRYLIKTRGQQVTLSCSPISGHRSVSWYQQTPGQGLQFLFEYFSETQRNKGNFPGRFSGRQFSNSRSEMNVSTLELGDSALYLCASSTPTSGGVNEQFFGPGTRLTVL.

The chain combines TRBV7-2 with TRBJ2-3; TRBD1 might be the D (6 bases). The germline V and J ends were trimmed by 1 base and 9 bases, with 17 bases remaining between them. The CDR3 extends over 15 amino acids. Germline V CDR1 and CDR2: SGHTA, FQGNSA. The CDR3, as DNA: TGTGCCAGCAGCTTAGGGGGGCAGGGGATTCTCACGCAGTATTTT. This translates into CASSLGGQGILTQYF. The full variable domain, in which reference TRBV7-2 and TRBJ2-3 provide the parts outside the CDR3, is GAGVSQSPSNKVTEKGKDVELRCDPISGHTALYWYRQSLGQGLEFLIYFQGNSAPDKSGLPSDRFSAERTGGSVSTLTIQRTQQEDSAVYLCASSLGGQGILTQYFGPGTRLTVL.

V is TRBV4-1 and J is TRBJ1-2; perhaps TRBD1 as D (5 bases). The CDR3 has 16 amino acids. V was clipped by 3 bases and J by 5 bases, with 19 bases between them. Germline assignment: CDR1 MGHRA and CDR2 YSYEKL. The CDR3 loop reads CASSQGGAPDSYGYTF. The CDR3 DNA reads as TGCGCCAGCAGCCAGGGGGGAGCACCGGATTCGTATGGCTACACCTTC.

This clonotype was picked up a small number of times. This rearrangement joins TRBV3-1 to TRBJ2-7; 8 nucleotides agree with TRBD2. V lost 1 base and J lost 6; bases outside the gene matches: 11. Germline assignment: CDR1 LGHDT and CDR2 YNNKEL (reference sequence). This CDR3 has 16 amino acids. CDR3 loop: CASSQGIAGLAGEQYF. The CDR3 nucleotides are TGTGCCAGCAGCCAAGGGATAGCGGGCCTAGCGGGCGAGCAGTACTTC.

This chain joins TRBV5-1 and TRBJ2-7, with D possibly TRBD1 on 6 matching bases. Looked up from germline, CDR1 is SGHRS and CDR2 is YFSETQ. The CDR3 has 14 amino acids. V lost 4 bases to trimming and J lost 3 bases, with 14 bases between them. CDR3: CASSAQQGDYEQYF. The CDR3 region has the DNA TGCGCCAGCAGCGCACAACAGGGAGACTACGAGCAGTACTTC.

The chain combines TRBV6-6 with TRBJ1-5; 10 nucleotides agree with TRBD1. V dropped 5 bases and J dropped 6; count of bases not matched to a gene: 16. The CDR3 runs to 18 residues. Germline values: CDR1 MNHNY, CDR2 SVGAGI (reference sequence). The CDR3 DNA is TGTGCCAGCAGTGCAGAGCTCCGGGACAGGGGACGAACTCAGCCCCAGCATTTT. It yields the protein CASSAELRDRGRTQPQHF.

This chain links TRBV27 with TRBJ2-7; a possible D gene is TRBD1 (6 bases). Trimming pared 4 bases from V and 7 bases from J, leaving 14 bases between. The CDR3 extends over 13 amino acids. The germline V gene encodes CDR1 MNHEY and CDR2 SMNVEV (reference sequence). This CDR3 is CASSSPTGWEQYF. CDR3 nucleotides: TGTGCCAGCAGTTCTCCTACAGGGTGGGAGCAGTACTTC.

The CDR3 DNA reads TGTGCCAGCCAGGACAGGGTTGAGTCCGGGGAGCTGTTTTTT. It codes for CASQDRVESGELFF. This chain uses TRBV12-3 or TRBV12-4 with TRBJ2-2; TRBD1 matches 8 bases. Trimming took 8 bases from V and 6 from J; bases not matched to a gene: 8. There are 14 residues in the CDR3.

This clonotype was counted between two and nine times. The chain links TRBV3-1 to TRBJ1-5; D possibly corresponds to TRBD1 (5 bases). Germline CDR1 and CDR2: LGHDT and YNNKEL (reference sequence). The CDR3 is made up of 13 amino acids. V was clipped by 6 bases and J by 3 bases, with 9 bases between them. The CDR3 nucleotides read TGTGCCAGCAGTCCGGGGCACAATCAGCCCCAGCATTTT. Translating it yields CASSPGHNQPQHF. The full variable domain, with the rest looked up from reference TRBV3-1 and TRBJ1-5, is DTAVSQTPKYLVTQMGNDKSIKCEQNLGHDTMYWYKQDSKKFLKIMFSYNNKELIINETVPNRFSPKSPDKAHLNLHINSLELGDSAVYFCASSPGHNQPQHFGDGTRLSIL.

Written as DNA, the CDR3 is TGTGCCAGCATCGAGGGGGTCGGTTACTCTGGAAACACCATATATTTT. Translating gives CASIEGVGYSGNTIYF. V gene TRBV6-2 or TRBV6-3 combines with J gene TRBJ1-3; D possibly corresponds to TRBD1 (6 bases). The CDR3 consists of 16 residues. Germline values: CDR1 MNHEY, CDR2 SVGEGT. Trimming stripped 7 bases from V and 0 bases from J, with 16 bases between.

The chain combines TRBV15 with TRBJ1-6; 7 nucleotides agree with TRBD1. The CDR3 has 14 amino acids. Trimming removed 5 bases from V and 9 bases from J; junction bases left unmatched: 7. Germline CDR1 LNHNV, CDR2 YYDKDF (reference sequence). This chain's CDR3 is CATSRRTGLSPLHF. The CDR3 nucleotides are TGTGCCACCAGCCGTCGGACAGGCCTTTCACCCCTCCACTTT.

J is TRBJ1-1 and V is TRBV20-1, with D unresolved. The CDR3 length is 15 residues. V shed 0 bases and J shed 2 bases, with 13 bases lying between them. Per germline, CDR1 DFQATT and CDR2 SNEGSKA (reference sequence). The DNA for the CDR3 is TGCAGTGCTAGAGATCTATCCCCGGAAAACACTGAAGCTTTCTTT. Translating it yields CSARDLSPENTEAFF.

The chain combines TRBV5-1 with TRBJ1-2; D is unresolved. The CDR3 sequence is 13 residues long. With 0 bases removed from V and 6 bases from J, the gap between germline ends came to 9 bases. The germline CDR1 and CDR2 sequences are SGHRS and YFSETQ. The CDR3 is CASSLVSEDGYTF. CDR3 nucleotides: TGCGCCAGCAGCTTGGTGTCGGAGGATGGCTACACCTTC.

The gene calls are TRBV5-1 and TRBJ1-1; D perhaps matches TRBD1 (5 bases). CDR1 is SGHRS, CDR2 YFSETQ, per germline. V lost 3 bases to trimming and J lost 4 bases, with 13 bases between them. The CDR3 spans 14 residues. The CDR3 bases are TGCGCCAGCAGCTATACGCAGGGTACCACTGAAGCTTTCTTT. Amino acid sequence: CASSYTQGTTEAFF. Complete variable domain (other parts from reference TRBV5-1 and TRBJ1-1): KAGVTQTPRYLIKTRGQQVTLSCSPISGHRSVSWYQQTPGQGLQFLFEYFSETQRNKGNFPGRFSGRQFSNSRSEMNVSTLELGDSALYLCASSYTQGTTEAFFGQGTRLTVV.

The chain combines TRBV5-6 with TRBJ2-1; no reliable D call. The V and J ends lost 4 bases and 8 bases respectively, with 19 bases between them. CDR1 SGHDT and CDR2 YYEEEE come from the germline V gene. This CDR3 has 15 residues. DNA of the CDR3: TGTGCCAGCAGCCCGGATGGTAAGGGCCACTATGAGCAGTTCTTC. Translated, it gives CASSPDGKGHYEQFF. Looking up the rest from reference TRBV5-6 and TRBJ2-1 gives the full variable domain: DAGVTQSPTHLIKTRGQQVTLRCSPKSGHDTVSWYQQALGQGPQFIFQYYEEEERQRGNFPDRFSGHQFPNYSSELNVNALLLGDSALYLCASSPDGKGHYEQFFGPGTRLTVL.

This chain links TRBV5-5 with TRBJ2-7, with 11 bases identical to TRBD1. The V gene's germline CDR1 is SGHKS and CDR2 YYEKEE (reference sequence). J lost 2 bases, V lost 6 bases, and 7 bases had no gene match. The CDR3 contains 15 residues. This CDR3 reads CASTLGQGVTYEQYF. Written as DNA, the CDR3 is TGTGCCAGCACCCTGGGACAGGGGGTTACCTACGAGCAGTACTTC.

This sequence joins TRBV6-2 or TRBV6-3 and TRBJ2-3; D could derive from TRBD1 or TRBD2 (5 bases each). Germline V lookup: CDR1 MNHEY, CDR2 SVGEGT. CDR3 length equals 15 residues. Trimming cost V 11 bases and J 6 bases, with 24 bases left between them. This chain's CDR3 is CAGSSFGTRDDTQYF. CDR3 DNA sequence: TGTGCCGGGTCTTCGTTCGGGACGAGGGACGATACGCAGTATTTT.

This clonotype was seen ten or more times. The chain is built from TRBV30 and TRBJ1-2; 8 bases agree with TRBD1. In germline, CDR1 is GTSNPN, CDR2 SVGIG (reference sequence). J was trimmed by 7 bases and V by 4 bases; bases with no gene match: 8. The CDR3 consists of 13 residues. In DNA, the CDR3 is TGTGCCTGGAAAAGGGACAGGCCAGGTGGCTACACCTTC. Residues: CAWKRDRPGGYTF.

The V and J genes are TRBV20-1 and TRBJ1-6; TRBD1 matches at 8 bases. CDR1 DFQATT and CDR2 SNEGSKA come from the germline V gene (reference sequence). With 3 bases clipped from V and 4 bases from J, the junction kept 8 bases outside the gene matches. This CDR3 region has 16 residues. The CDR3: CSARDRDRSYNSPLHF. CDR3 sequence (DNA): TGCAGTGCTAGGGACAGGGATCGCTCGTATAATTCACCCCTCCACTTT.

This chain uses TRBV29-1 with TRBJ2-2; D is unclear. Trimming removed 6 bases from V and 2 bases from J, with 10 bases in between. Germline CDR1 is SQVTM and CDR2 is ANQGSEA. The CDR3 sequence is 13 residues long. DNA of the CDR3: TGCAGCGTGGACCTTCCAAACACCGGGGAGCTGTTTTTT. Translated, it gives CSVDLPNTGELFF.

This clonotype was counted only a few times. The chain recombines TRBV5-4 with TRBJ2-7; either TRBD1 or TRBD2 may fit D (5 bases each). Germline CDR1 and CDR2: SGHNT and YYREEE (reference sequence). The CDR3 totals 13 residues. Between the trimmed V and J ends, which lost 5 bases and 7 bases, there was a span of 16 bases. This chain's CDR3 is CASRLTRDGEQYV. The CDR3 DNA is TGTGCCAGCAGACTGACCCGGGACGGGGAGCAGTACGTC.

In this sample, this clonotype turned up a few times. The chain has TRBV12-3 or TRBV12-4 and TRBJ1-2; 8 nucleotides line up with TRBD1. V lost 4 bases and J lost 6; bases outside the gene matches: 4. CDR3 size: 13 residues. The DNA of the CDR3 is TGTGCCAGCAGTTCCAGGGGGCACGATGGCTACACCTTC. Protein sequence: CASSSRGHDGYTF.

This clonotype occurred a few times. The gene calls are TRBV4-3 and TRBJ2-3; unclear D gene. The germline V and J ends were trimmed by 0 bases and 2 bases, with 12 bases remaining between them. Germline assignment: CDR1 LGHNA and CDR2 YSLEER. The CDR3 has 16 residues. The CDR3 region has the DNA TGCGCCAGCAGCCAAGATTATCACTTAGACACAGATACGCAGTATTTT. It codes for CASSQDYHLDTDTQYF.

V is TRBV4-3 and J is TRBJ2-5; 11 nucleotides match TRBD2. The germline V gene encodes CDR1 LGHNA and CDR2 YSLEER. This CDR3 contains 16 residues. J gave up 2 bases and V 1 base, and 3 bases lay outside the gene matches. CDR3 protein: CASSQGLAGPQETQYF. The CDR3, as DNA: TGCGCCAGCAGCCAAGGACTAGCGGGGCCACAAGAGACCCAGTACTTC.

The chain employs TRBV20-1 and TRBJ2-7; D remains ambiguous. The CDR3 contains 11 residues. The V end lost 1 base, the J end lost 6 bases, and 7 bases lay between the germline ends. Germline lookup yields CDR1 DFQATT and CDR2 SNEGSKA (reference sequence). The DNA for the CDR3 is TGCAGTGCTAGAGGTGGTTCCGAGCAGTACTTC. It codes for CSARGGSEQYF.

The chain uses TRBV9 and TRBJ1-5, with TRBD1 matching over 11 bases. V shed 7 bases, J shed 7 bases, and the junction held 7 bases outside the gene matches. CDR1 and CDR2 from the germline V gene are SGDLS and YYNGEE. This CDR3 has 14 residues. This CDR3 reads CASGQGAVGQPQHF. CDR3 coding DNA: TGTGCCAGCGGACAGGGGGCTGTCGGCCAGCCCCAGCATTTT.

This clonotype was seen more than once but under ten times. The CDR3 protein is CASSPVGQGAQETQYF. The CDR3, as DNA: TGTGCCAGCAGCCCAGTAGGCCAGGGGGCCCAAGAGACCCAGTACTTC. The chain links TRBV11-2 to TRBJ2-5; 8 positions agree with TRBD1. The CDR3 spans 16 residues. Per germline, CDR1 SGHAT and CDR2 FQNNGV. Unmatched junction bases numbered 9, after V lost 5 bases and J lost 1 base.